One and the same sample provided the 25 T cell receptor beta chains below, sequenced in a study of CD8 T cells in Susac syndrome. An input of about 0.45 to 1 ug of RNA was subjected to reverse transcription using random hexamers. TCRdb re-derived calls from the immunoSEQ multiplex PCR reads in MiXCR, one entry per CDR3 protein. The table includes 170,000 or so distinct CDR3 sequences, 95% to 96% detected once. Input material: CD4+ T cells from PBMCs. The receptor source for this set is a human donor with Susac syndrome.

The chain recombines TRBV15 with TRBJ1-5, with D unclear. Trimming stripped 0 bases from V and 4 bases from J, with 7 bases between. Germline V gives CDR1 LNHNV, CDR2 YYDKDF (reference sequence). The length of the CDR3 is 14 residues. The CDR3 sequence is CATSRDSMNQPQHF. DNA of the CDR3: TGTGCCACCAGCAGAGATTCGATGAATCAGCCCCAGCATTTT.

This clonotype was seen a single time. CDR3 in DNA: TGTGCCAGCAGCTCGGACAGGGCACCAGCGGGTGAGCAGTTCTTC. This codes for CASSSDRAPAGEQFF. The chain links TRBV7-9 to TRBJ2-1, with TRBD1 matching over 8 bases. Germline V gene data show CDR1 as SEHNR and CDR2 as FQNEAQ (reference sequence). Trimming at V came to 4 bases and at J to 9 bases, leaving 11 bases not matched to a gene. The CDR3 loop spans 15 amino acids.

The V call is TRBV3-1, the J call TRBJ2-1, with a possible D match to TRBD2 (7 bases). With 1 base removed from V and 7 bases from J, the gap between germline ends came to 14 bases. This CDR3 has 15 amino acids. CDR1 LGHDT and CDR2 YNNKEL come from the germline V gene (reference sequence). CDR3 bases: TGTGCCAGCAGCCAAGCCCGGGGGGCCGGAAATGAGCAGTTCTTC. This gives the protein CASSQARGAGNEQFF.

This clonotype was found a few times. The CDR3, as DNA: TGTGCCAGCACACGACAGGACCAGCCCCAGCATTTT. Translation: CASTRQDQPQHF. The chain employs TRBV6-1 and TRBJ1-5; possibly TRBD1 for D (6 bases). CDR3 length: 12 amino acids. V was trimmed by 7 bases and J by 7 bases, leaving 11 bases between them. Germline V gene sequence: CDR1 MNHNS, CDR2 SASEGT.

This chain uses TRBV4-2 with TRBJ2-2; 9 nucleotides match TRBD2. The junction had 11 bases not matched to a gene; V was cut back by 0 bases and J by 0 bases. From germline, CDR1 is LGHNA and CDR2 YNFKEQ. CDR3 length equals 20 residues. The CDR3 nucleotides read TGTGCCAGCAGCCAAGACCTAGCGGGACCCAACGCCGCGAACACCGGGGAGCTGTTTTTT. It translates to CASSQDLAGPNAANTGELFF.

The V call is TRBV6-5, the J call TRBJ2-4, with TRBD1 identical over 7 bases. V was clipped by 4 bases and J by 1 base; unmatched bases: 1. The CDR3 contains 14 residues. The germline gives CDR1 MNHEY, CDR2 SVGAGI. DNA for the CDR3: TGTGCCAGCAGTTTACAGGGGGCCAAAAACATTCAGTACTTC. Protein sequence: CASSLQGAKNIQYF.

The gene calls are TRBV4-1 and TRBJ2-5, with D perhaps given as TRBD1 or TRBD2 (5 bases each). Germline CDR1 reads MGHRA; CDR2 reads YSYEKL. The germline V and J ends were trimmed by 6 bases and 4 bases, with 18 bases remaining between them. This CDR3 has 15 residues. CDR3 in amino acids: CASRPVLAGSETQYF. In nucleotides, the CDR3 is TGCGCCAGCAGACCCGTTCTAGCAGGGTCAGAGACCCAGTACTTC.

The chain couples TRBV29-1 to TRBJ2-7; 9 bases are shared with TRBD2. The trim removed 0 bases at V and 2 bases at J, leaving 5 bases unmatched. The CDR3 spans 15 residues. Germline V gene lookup returns CDR1 SQVTM and CDR2 ANQGSEA. CDR3 sequence reads: CSVEERLADTYEQYF. CDR3 DNA sequence: TGCAGCGTTGAAGAAAGACTAGCGGATACCTACGAGCAGTACTTC.

The chain joins TRBV5-4 to TRBJ2-1; maybe TRBD2 (5 bases). Germline V gene data show CDR1 as SGHNT and CDR2 as YYREEE (reference sequence). This CDR3 has 15 amino acids. V shed 1 base and J shed 4 bases, with 12 bases lying between them. CDR3 nucleotide sequence: TGTGCCAGCAGCTTGTCGATGAGCGGATACAATGAGCAGTTCTTC. Translation gives CASSLSMSGYNEQFF.

This chain connects TRBV28 to TRBJ2-7; 7 bases align to TRBD2. V gave up 7 bases and J gave up 1 base; unmatched junction bases: 7. Germline CDR1 and CDR2: MDHEN and SYDVKM. CDR3 length: 14 residues. CDR3 in amino acids: CASNKGGPSYEQYV. The DNA for the CDR3 is TGTGCCAGCAATAAGGGAGGGCCATCCTACGAGCAGTACGTC.

This chain joins TRBV28 and TRBJ2-4, with a tentative D call TRBD2 (7 bases). The germline V gene has CDR1 MDHEN and CDR2 SYDVKM. Trimming took 7 bases from V and 0 from J, leaving 13 bases between them. The CDR3 is 15 amino acids. The CDR3 is CASKEGGGAKNIQYF. The CDR3 nucleotides read TGTGCCAGCAAGGAAGGGGGGGGAGCCAAAAACATTCAGTACTTC.

The genes are TRBV20-1 and TRBJ2-1, with D hard to call. The V end was cut by 6 bases, the J end by 12 bases, with 12 bases between. The CDR3 loop spans 10 amino acids. Germline V gene sequence: CDR1 DFQATT, CDR2 SNEGSKA (reference sequence). Here the CDR3 reads CSALELGQFF. The CDR3 DNA is TGCAGTGCCTTAGAGCTGGGGCAGTTCTTC.

The chain has TRBV29-1 and TRBJ2-7; D is perhaps TRBD1 (6 bases). Germline CDR1 reads SQVTM; CDR2 reads ANQGSEA. V lost 4 bases and J 9 bases, leaving 19 bases between the germline ends. The CDR3 totals 13 residues. The CDR3 reads CSVAFTGSRRQYF. CDR3 DNA sequence: TGCAGCGTTGCTTTCACAGGGAGTCGCAGGCAGTACTTC.

The chain carries TRBV7-8 and TRBJ2-7; 7 bases match TRBD1. Germline V gene lookup returns CDR1 SGHVS and CDR2 FQNEAQ. This CDR3 has 14 amino acids. V shed 5 bases, J shed 5 bases, and the junction held 9 bases outside the gene matches. The CDR3 region has the DNA TGTGCCAGCAGCCCCCTCTCGACAGGGAACGAGCAGTACGTC. This encodes CASSPLSTGNEQYV.

This rearrangement joins TRBV7-2 to TRBJ1-1; the D is unclear. This CDR3 is 13 amino acids long. From germline, CDR1 is SGHTA and CDR2 FQGNSA. V was pared by 4 bases and J by 7 bases, with 13 bases between. This chain's CDR3 is CASSSRSGIEAFF. DNA of the CDR3: TGTGCCAGCAGCTCAAGATCGGGAATTGAAGCTTTCTTT.

The V gene is TRBV7-2, the J gene TRBJ2-7; D is possibly TRBD2 (6 bases). The germline V gene has CDR1 SGHTA and CDR2 FQGNSA. The CDR3 spans 14 residues. V was trimmed by 5 bases and J by 2 bases, leaving 13 bases between them. The CDR3: CASSRRRGTYEQYF. The CDR3 nucleotides read TGTGCCAGCAGCCGCCGACGGGGGACCTACGAGCAGTACTTC.

J is TRBJ2-1 and V is TRBV20-1; TRBD1 or TRBD2 may be the D gene (5 bases each). CDR3 size: 14 residues. The V and J ends lost 7 bases and 4 bases respectively, with 17 bases between them. Germline V gene lookup returns CDR1 DFQATT and CDR2 SNEGSKA (reference sequence). CDR3: CSGEALGDYNEQFF. The DNA of the CDR3 is TGCAGTGGAGAGGCGCTGGGGGATTACAATGAGCAGTTCTTC.

The chain employs TRBV29-1 and TRBJ2-2; D is ambiguous. Trimming left V 4 bases short and J 6 bases short, with 12 bases between. The CDR3 length is 13 residues. Germline CDR1 reads SQVTM; CDR2 reads ANQGSEA. The CDR3 loop is CSVGWSPPGELFF. The CDR3 coding sequence is TGCAGCGTTGGATGGTCCCCTCCCGGGGAGCTGTTTTTT.

This clonotype appeared a few times. This sequence joins TRBV4-1 and TRBJ1-2, with TRBD1 matching 7 bases. V was clipped by 5 bases and J by 4 bases; unmatched bases: 7. Germline V gene data show CDR1 as MGHRA and CDR2 as YSYEKL. The CDR3 sequence is 14 residues long. The CDR3 spells CASSSSDRAYGYTF. CDR3 in DNA: TGCGCCAGCAGCTCGTCAGACAGGGCCTATGGCTACACCTTC.

The rearrangement links TRBV20-1 to TRBJ1-1, with D tentatively TRBD1 (5 bases). V was pared by 0 bases and J by 3 bases, with 8 bases between. The germline V gene has CDR1 DFQATT and CDR2 SNEGSKA (reference sequence). This CDR3 is 13 amino acids long. The CDR3 DNA reads TGCAGTGCTAGAGATTGGGGGGACACTGAAGCTTTCTTT. Translating gives CSARDWGDTEAFF.

The gene calls are TRBV5-1 and TRBJ2-5, with D unclear. CDR1 and CDR2 from the germline V gene are SGHRS and YFSETQ. The germline V and J ends were trimmed by 0 bases and 1 base, with 10 bases remaining between them. The length of the CDR3 is 15 residues. For the CDR3, the DNA is TGCGCCAGCAGCTTGGGTCGTGTCGGCCAAGAGACCCAGTACTTC. Translated: CASSLGRVGQETQYF.

This clonotype was seen once. The chain uses TRBV30 and TRBJ1-3, with no clear D. This CDR3 has 11 residues. Trimming took 4 bases from V and 4 from J, leaving 5 bases between them. CDR1 is GTSNPN and CDR2 is SVGIG in the germline V gene (reference sequence). CDR3 residues: CAWTKGNTIYF. In DNA, the CDR3 is TGTGCCTGGACCAAAGGAAACACCATATATTTT.

The chain has TRBV30 and TRBJ2-7; maybe TRBD2 (6 bases). The germline gives CDR1 GTSNPN, CDR2 SVGIG (reference sequence). The V end lost 1 base, the J end lost 7 bases, and 11 bases lay between the germline ends. The CDR3 is 12 residues long. CDR3 nucleotide sequence: TGTGCCTGGAGTGCGGGGGATGTGGAGCAGTACTTC. It codes for CAWSAGDVEQYF.

The chain recombines TRBV15 with TRBJ2-7; unclear D gene. The CDR3 has 12 amino acids. CDR1 is LNHNV, CDR2 YYDKDF, per germline (reference sequence). Deletions cut 3 bases from V and 3 bases from J, with 6 bases between. CDR3 DNA sequence: TGTGCCACCAGCAGTTCAAGCTACGAGCAGTACTTC. Translating gives CATSSSSYEQYF.

The chain is built from TRBV5-1 and TRBJ2-2, with a weak D call TRBD1 (6 bases). V was pared by 4 bases and J by 4 bases, with 17 bases between. The CDR3 contains 16 residues. Germline-derived CDR1 and CDR2 are SGHRS and YFSETQ. The CDR3 nucleotides are TGCGCCAGCAGCGGGGGCTGGGGGCTCGGCACCGGGGAGCTGTTTTTT. Its translation is CASSGGWGLGTGELFF. The full variable domain, in which reference TRBV5-1 and TRBJ2-2 provide the parts outside the CDR3, is KAGVTQTPRYLIKTRGQQVTLSCSPISGHRSVSWYQQTPGQGLQFLFEYFSETQRNKGNFPGRFSGRQFSNSRSEMNVSTLELGDSALYLCASSGGWGLGTGELFFGEGSRLTVL.